The 3 T cell receptor beta chains in this list originate from one sample, sequenced in a study of identifying expanded T cells in peripheral blood (dated by TCRdb to about 2019). Receptor libraries were prepared by the immunoSEQ multiplex PCR assay. Imported from immuneACCESS, the table was reduced by TCRdb to in-frame sequences with V and J called. These copies leave out some clones; in studies compared against another copy, an unresolved V gene accounts for under half, and the cause of the remainder is not known. This sample gives more than 50,000 clones in total; around 83% of them show up just once. Together, the top ten hold approximately 15% of the sample. The material sequenced was blood. The source of these receptors is a person between 18 and 75 years old in good health.

V and J are TRBV4-2 and TRBJ2-1; D not resolved. The CDR3 loop spans 16 amino acids. Germline-derived CDR1 and CDR2 are LGHNA and YNFKEQ. Trimming took 0 bases from V and 0 from J, leaving 9 bases between them. The CDR3 bases are TGTGCCAGCAGCCAAGAGGCTAGATCCTCCTACAATGAGCAGTTCTTC. This encodes CASSQEARSSYNEQFF.

This chain links TRBV29-1 with TRBJ2-1; 8 bases map to TRBD2. From germline, CDR1 is SQVTM and CDR2 ANQGSEA. The CDR3 totals 14 residues. Unmatched junction bases numbered 6, after V lost 4 bases and J lost 4 bases. The CDR3 DNA reads TGCAGCGTTGGGAAGGAGCGGGGGTACAATGAGCAGTTCTTC. Translation gives CSVGKERGYNEQFF.

This clone has a handful of counts. The chain recombines TRBV4-1 with TRBJ2-5; 8 nucleotides line up with TRBD2. Germline V gives CDR1 MGHRA, CDR2 YSYEKL. With V trimmed by 1 base and J by 4 bases, 8 bases remained unmatched. This CDR3 is built from 16 residues. As DNA, the CDR3 is TGCGCCAGCAGCCAAGTGGCGGGGGGTGGAGCAGAGACCCAGTACTTC. This translates into CASSQVAGGGAETQYF.